This TCR beta chain was recorded in a study of blood T cells in healthy people across ages. Study results and limitations: Older individuals had lower TCR beta diversity per million T cells (the decline was roughly linear).

A second PCR of about 7 to 12 cycles used a sample-barcoded 5' primer and a J-beta primer mix. MiXCR, applied by TCRdb to the 5' RACE reads, yields one record per CDR3 protein. The sample yields over 1,500,000 distinct CDR3 sequences, more than 35% seen once. Details on this clonotype: The antigen is undetermined.

This sequence originates from a human donor in good health. Sequences were obtained from blood.

The CDR3: CASSPPGLDHEQYF. The CDR3 coding sequence is TGTGCCAGCAGTCCTCCGGGACTAGATCACGAGCAGTACTTC. The chain is built from TRBV6-2 or TRBV6-3 and TRBJ2-5; 8 bases map to TRBD2. The end of the DNA is better explained by TRBJ2-7, so the J call may be wrong. Germline V gives CDR1 MNHEY, CDR2 SVGEGT. This CDR3 comprises 14 residues.